This TCR beta chain was captured by sequencing in a study of shared clonotypes between healthy human individuals. Study background: Each donor's CD4 naive and CD4 memory cells filled three plates apiece, CD8 naive two, and CD8 memory one.

Study-wide results and limits: Inspection by rarefaction showed sorted-subset sequencing to be incomplete despite large depth.

V shed 3 bases and J 2 bases; nucleotides not matched to a gene: 10. The CDR3 has 16 amino acids. CDR1 is MNHNS, CDR2 SASEGT, per germline. Per the original methods: Owing to the provision of junction-only sequences devoid of quality scores by immunoSEQ, filtering differed. Repertoires were generated with immunoSEQ multiplex PCR, while TCRdb's copy carries only in-frame clones and drops some. D and trimming were read from the DNA, whereas the V and J calls and clone size are those reported in that table. The table has 1.6 million or so clones, around 95% seen once. Of note for this clone: Its specificity is unknown.

The chain joins TRBV6-1 to TRBJ2-7; 7 bases fit TRBD2. The sequence derives from a young man in good health. The sample was naive CD4+ T cells sorted from blood. As for subset: CD45RA+ positively selected. CDR3 sequence (DNA): TGTGCCAGCAGTGAGCTCGGGGGGACTCCTCCCTACGAGCAGTACTTC. It specifies CASSELGGTPPYEQYF.